These 21 T cell receptor beta chains came from one sample sequenced in a study of shared clonotypes between healthy human individuals. TCRdb keeps only in-frame clones here, not all; method: immunoSEQ multiplex PCR. The table shows hundreds of thousands of clones, with 97% occurring only once. The sequencing input was naive CD4+ T cells sorted from blood. Subset in this sample: CD45RA+ positively selected. These receptors came from a woman in her 30s in good health.

The chain has TRBV18 and TRBJ2-5; D ambiguous. CDR3 length: 14 amino acids. Germline values: CDR1 KGHSH, CDR2 LQKENI. Trimming removed 2 bases at V and 2 bases at J, with 9 bases between. In DNA form, the CDR3 reads TGTGCCAGCTCACCAAGGATAGGTCAAGAGACCCAGTACTTC. The encoded protein is CASSPRIGQETQYF.

The V and J genes are TRBV25-1 and TRBJ2-5; D unresolved. Near its end, the DNA agrees better with TRBJ2-7, so the J call may be wrong. Per germline, CDR1 MGHDK and CDR2 SYGVNS. The CDR3 totals 14 residues. The CDR3 loop is CASSPLGISYEQYF. Here the CDR3 DNA reads TGTGCCAGCAGTCCGCTAGGAATCTCCTACGAGCAGTACTTC.

The CDR3 nucleotides are TGCGCCAGCAGTGAGCTAAAGGGGTGGGTGGGCTCCTACGAGCAGTACTTC. Translated, it gives CASSELKGWVGSYEQYF. This sequence joins TRBV10-1 and TRBJ2-7; tentatively, D is TRBD1 (5 bases). Germline V gene data show CDR1 as WNHNN and CDR2 as SYGVQD (reference sequence). CDR3 length: 17 residues. Trimming pared 2 bases from V and 0 bases from J, leaving 17 bases between.

This clone has just one count. The rearrangement joins TRBV7-7 to TRBJ2-5; 8 bases are shared with TRBD2. This CDR3 is 15 amino acids long. Trimming at V came to 1 base and at J to 5 bases, leaving 6 bases not matched to a gene. Germline CDR1 reads SSHAT; CDR2 reads FNYEAQ (reference sequence). Here the CDR3 DNA reads TGTGCCAGCAGCTTAGTCGGGACTAGGGGGGAGACCCAGTACTTC. Protein sequence: CASSLVGTRGETQYF.

In DNA form, the CDR3 reads TGTGCCAGCAGTTACTCCGGGACCAGTACCTACGAGCAGTACTTC. This gives the protein CASSYSGTSTYEQYF. The rearrangement joins TRBV6-5 to TRBJ2-7, with D possibly called TRBD1 or TRBD2 (5 bases each). Germline lookup yields CDR1 MNHEY and CDR2 SVGAGI. Trimming stripped 0 bases from V and 2 bases from J, with 11 bases between. This CDR3 has 15 amino acids.

This chain uses TRBV28 with TRBJ1-5; 10 nucleotides agree with TRBD1. Trimming at V came to 4 bases and at J to 6 bases, leaving 6 bases not matched to a gene. Germline-derived CDR1 and CDR2 are MDHEN and SYDVKM. This CDR3 is built from 15 residues. The CDR3 DNA reads TGTGCCAGCAGTTCGGGGACAGGGGTGATTCAGCCCCAGCATTTT. Translation gives CASSSGTGVIQPQHF. Together with reference TRBV28 and TRBJ1-5, the CDR3 gives the full variable domain: DVKVTQSSRYLVKRTGEKVFLECVQDMDHENMFWYRQDPGLGLRLIYFSYDVKMKEKGDIPEGYSVSREKKERFSLILESASTNQTSMYLCASSSGTGVIQPQHFGDGTRLSIL.

About this clone: Other DNA sequences in the sample encode the same CDR3. CDR3 nucleotide sequence: TGTGCCAGCAGCGTAGGTCACAATGAGCAGTTCTTC. Translation: CASSVGHNEQFF. The rearrangement links TRBV9 to TRBJ2-1; unclear D gene. The CDR3 covers 12 residues. The germline gives CDR1 SGDLS, CDR2 YYNGEE. Trimming pared 0 bases from V and 5 bases from J, leaving 3 bases between.

The genes are TRBV5-5 and TRBJ2-3, with 7 bases identical to TRBD2. CDR3 length: 16 residues. Germline V gene data show CDR1 as SGHKS and CDR2 as YYEKEE (reference sequence). V lost 6 bases, J lost 2 bases, and 12 bases stayed unmatched. The CDR3, as DNA: TGTGCCAGCACTACGGGGCTAGCGGCATACACAGATACGCAGTATTTT. It codes for CASTTGLAAYTDTQYF.

V usage is TRBV10-2 and J usage is TRBJ2-2; TRBD2 matches at 11 bases. The germline V gene encodes CDR1 WSHSY and CDR2 SAAADI. V lost 4 bases, J lost 0 bases, and 1 base stayed unmatched. The CDR3 extends over 16 amino acids. In nucleotides, the CDR3 is TGCGCCAGCAGTGGACTAGCGGGATCGAACACCGGGGAGCTGTTTTTT. It specifies CASSGLAGSNTGELFF.

The chain recombines TRBV7-9 with TRBJ1-4, with D possibly being TRBD1 (6 bases). CDR3 length equals 16 residues. Germline lookup yields CDR1 SEHNR and CDR2 FQNEAQ (reference sequence). Trimming cost V 5 bases and J 4 bases, with 17 bases left between them. The CDR3 sequence: CASSPRGRGSNEKLFF. CDR3 sequence (DNA): TGTGCCAGCAGCCCACGGGGGAGGGGGAGTAATGAAAAACTGTTTTTT.

The chain recombines TRBV5-1 with TRBJ2-7; 8 bases are shared with TRBD1. With V trimmed by 0 bases and J by 1 base, 6 bases remained unmatched. Germline loops: CDR1 SGHRS, CDR2 YFSETQ. There are 16 residues in the CDR3. CDR3 nucleotides: TGCGCCAGCAGCTTGGCGTCCGGGACAGGATCCTACGAGCAGTACTTC. Encoded protein: CASSLASGTGSYEQYF.

The table lists this clone with a few counts. The sample has other DNA sequences that encode this CDR3 too. This chain uses TRBV2 with TRBJ2-7, with 10 bases that match TRBD2. The CDR3 consists of 14 residues. Germline trimming cut 4 bases from V and 1 base from J; bases unmatched to any gene: 1. Germline V gene sequence: CDR1 SNHLY, CDR2 FYNNEI. The CDR3 DNA is TGTGCCAGCAGTGGGACTAGCGGTTCCTACGAGCAGTACTTC. This gives the protein CASSGTSGSYEQYF.

CDR3 coding DNA: TGTGCCAGCAGGGAATTTACGGGGGGGTCAGAGACCCAGTACTTC. As protein: CASREFTGGSETQYF. V is TRBV28 and J is TRBJ2-5; TRBD2 matches 8 bases. This CDR3 has 15 amino acids. Germline V gene data show CDR1 as MDHEN and CDR2 as SYDVKM. V was pared by 6 bases and J by 4 bases, with 10 bases of the junction left unmatched.

The chain employs TRBV2 and TRBJ2-1; D possibly corresponds to TRBD2 (6 bases). Germline V gene data show CDR1 as SNHLY and CDR2 as FYNNEI. There are 11 residues in the CDR3. V was trimmed by 8 bases and J by 8 bases, leaving 10 bases between them. As DNA, the CDR3 is TGTGCCAGCTCAGAGCGGGATGAGCAGTTCTTC. Its protein is CASSERDEQFF.

In regard to this clone: Other DNA variants within this sample encode the same CDR3. The genes are TRBV6-5 and TRBJ1-3; D not certain. The ends were cut back, 6 bases at V and 0 bases at J, with 9 bases in the middle. CDR1 and CDR2 (germline): MNHEY, SVGAGI. This CDR3 is 14 amino acids long. CDR3 coding DNA: TGTGCCAGCAGCTCAGGCCACTCTGGAAACACCATATATTTT. Translation gives CASSSGHSGNTIYF.

On this clone itself: In the same sample, other DNA sequences code for this CDR3. The chain combines TRBV5-4 with TRBJ2-7; TRBD2 agrees at 9 bases. The CDR3 extends over 14 amino acids. Germline assignment: CDR1 SGHNT and CDR2 YYREEE (reference sequence). V was clipped by 1 base and J by 6 bases; unmatched bases: 5. This CDR3 is CASSLSGRYREQYF. The CDR3 nucleotides read TGTGCCAGCAGCTTGAGCGGGAGGTATCGCGAGCAGTACTTC.

The chain is built from TRBV7-9 and TRBJ2-2; D gene ambiguous. The CDR3 is 11 residues long. V lost 4 bases and J 4 bases, leaving 1 base between the germline ends. CDR1 and CDR2 from the germline V gene are SEHNR and FQNEAQ (reference sequence). The CDR3 spells CASSSTGELFF. The CDR3 DNA reads TGTGCCAGCAGCTCCACCGGGGAGCTGTTTTTT.

CDR3 region: CATSSGKTETQYF. CDR3 sequence (DNA): TGTGCCACCAGCAGTGGGAAAACAGAGACCCAGTACTTC. J is TRBJ2-5 and V is TRBV15, with D unresolved. CDR3 length: 13 residues. Trimming took 3 bases from V and 4 from J, leaving 9 bases between them. Germline CDR1 reads LNHNV; CDR2 reads YYDKDF (reference sequence).

The chain has TRBV27 and TRBJ2-7, with D perhaps matching TRBD2 (5 bases). This CDR3 is built from 15 residues. Trimming left V 5 bases short and J 3 bases short, with 17 bases between. In germline, CDR1 is MNHEY, CDR2 SMNVEV (reference sequence). DNA for the CDR3: TGTGCCAGCAGTCCCCTCCGGGCGGAGGACTACGAGCAGTACTTC. Residues: CASSPLRAEDYEQYF.

The genes are TRBV30 and TRBJ1-2; 7 positions agree with TRBD1. The V and J ends lost 0 bases and 6 bases, in that order; junction bases with no gene match: 4. Germline V gives CDR1 GTSNPN, CDR2 SVGIG (reference sequence). This CDR3 region has 13 residues. The CDR3 region is CAWSVQDRDGYTF. DNA of the CDR3: TGTGCCTGGAGTGTTCAAGACAGGGATGGCTACACCTTC.

The rearrangement joins TRBV6-1 to TRBJ2-7; D is unresolved. The CDR3 runs to 15 residues. V was cut by 2 bases and J by 0 bases, with 11 bases left in between. Germline CDR1 and CDR2: MNHNS and SASEGT. CDR3 coding DNA: TGTGCCAGCAGTGAACGATGGCCCGACTCCTACGAGCAGTACTTC. Translated, it gives CASSERWPDSYEQYF.